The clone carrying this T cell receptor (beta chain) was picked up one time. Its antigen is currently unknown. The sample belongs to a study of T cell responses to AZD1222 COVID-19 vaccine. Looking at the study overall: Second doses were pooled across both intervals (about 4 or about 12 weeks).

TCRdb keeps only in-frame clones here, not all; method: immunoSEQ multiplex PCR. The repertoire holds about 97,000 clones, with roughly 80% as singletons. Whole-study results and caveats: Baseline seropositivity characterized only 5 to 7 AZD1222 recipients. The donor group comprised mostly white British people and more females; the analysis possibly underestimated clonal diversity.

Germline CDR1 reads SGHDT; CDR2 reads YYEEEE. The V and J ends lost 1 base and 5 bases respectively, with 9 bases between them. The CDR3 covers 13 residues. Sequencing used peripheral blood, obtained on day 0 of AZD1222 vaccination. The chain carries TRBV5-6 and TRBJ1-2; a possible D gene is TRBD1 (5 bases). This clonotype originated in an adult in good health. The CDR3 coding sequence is TGTGCCAGCAGCTTGCAGGGTTGGTATGGCTACACCTTC. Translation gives CASSLQGWYGYTF.